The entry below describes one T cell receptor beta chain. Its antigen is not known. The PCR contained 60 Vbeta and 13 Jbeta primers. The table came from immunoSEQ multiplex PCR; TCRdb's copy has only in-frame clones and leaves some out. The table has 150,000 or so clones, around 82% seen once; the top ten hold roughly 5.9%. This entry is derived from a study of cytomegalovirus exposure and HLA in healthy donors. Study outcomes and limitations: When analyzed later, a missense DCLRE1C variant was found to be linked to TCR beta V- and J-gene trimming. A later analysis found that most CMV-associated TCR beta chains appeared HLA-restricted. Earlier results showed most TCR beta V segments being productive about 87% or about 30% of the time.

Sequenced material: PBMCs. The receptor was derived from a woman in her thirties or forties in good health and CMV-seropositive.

The CDR3 region is CASSPSGTRGFTDTQYF. The CDR3 bases are TGTGCCAGCAGTCCCTCCGGGACTAGGGGGTTCACAGATACGCAGTATTTT. The chain has TRBV27 and TRBJ2-3; TRBD2 agrees at 8 bases. Trimming at V came to 5 bases and at J to 2 bases, leaving 12 bases not matched to a gene. Germline V lookup: CDR1 MNHEY, CDR2 SMNVEV (reference sequence). The CDR3 totals 17 residues.